This TCR beta chain was captured in a study of T cell responses to AZD1222 COVID-19 vaccine (dated by TCRdb to the early 2020s). For the study in its entirety: A total of approximately 240 trial participants underwent TCR sequencing, of whom some 210 received two doses of AZD1222 and approximately 25 received two doses of the MenACWY control vaccine. Trial participants were enrolled into age subgroups of 18-55, 56-69 and 70-plus years, which contained around 140, 26 and 57 TCR-sequenced participants, respectively. What the work shows at the level of the full study, not this receptor alone: Participants were mostly white British and included more females than males, and it was suggested by the authors that clonal diversity may have been underestimated. Reportedly, close to half of the unique spike-specific TCRs recognized epitopes lying outside the regions that are mutated in the B.1.351 and B.1.1.7 variants. The whole spike protein was spanned by vaccine-associated CD4 TCRs, and dominant responses were seen in regions 160-218 and 743-854. The 56-69-year group was small, and its depth increase did not reach significance, likely because of low power. Because no day 14 peak-response samples were available, the repertoires could be characterized only after the peak T cell response. Conclusions about previously exposed vaccinees are limited, since just five or six AZD1222 recipients were seropositive for SARS-CoV-2 at baseline. After two AZD1222 doses, both the breadth and the depth of spike-specific TCRs were significantly higher than at day 0 and than in MenACWY recipients.

Taken with the paper, the label for time point translates to: about 28 days (+/-7) after the second vaccine dose. Because spike-specific TCR depth and breadth did not differ between the two schedules, AZD1222 recipients who got a second dose at roughly 4 weeks were pooled with those who got a second dose at roughly 12 weeks. Samples from vaccinated people were obtained from the UK trials COV001 and COV002, which included a single-blind randomized controlled phase 2/3 trial of AZD1222 (ChAdOx1 nCoV-19) in healthy adults. For TCRbeta chain sequencing, PBMC samples were collected from trial participants at day 0 and at day 28 after the second dose. Details on this clone: Its antigen is unknown. No much larger clonotype is one base removed from it; base qualities were not supplied.

The CDR3 regions of human TCRbeta chains were subjected to immunosequencing. The paper's data handling went like this. TCRs in the repertoires were matched against a reference library of SARS-CoV-2-specific TCRs that had been generated with the MIRA antigen-specificity platform. Breadth was defined as the fraction of unique TCRs that were SARS-CoV-2-associated, and depth was defined as the fraction of total T cells that were SARS-CoV-2-associated. Using the MIRA data, each spike-specific TCR was assigned both to the spike region to which the TCR was reactive and to a CD4 or CD8 class. Log10-transformed breadth and depth values were compared by one-way ANOVA with Sidak's multiple comparisons tests. This is the immuneACCESS table as TCRdb keeps it, with only in-frame sequences that have V and J called. A part of the clones is gone; compared with another copy, unresolved V genes explain less than half, and the rest is unexplained. That table supplies the V and J calls and clone size; D and trimming were determined from the DNA. Present in this sample are 90,000 to 120,000 clones, 92% of which were seen just once. The ten most abundant clones make up around 8.6% of the sample.

Source: peripheral blood, taken 28 days after the second AZD1222 dose. This receptor was identified in an adult who received the AZD1222 COVID-19 vaccine.

The CDR3 is CASSFGPEIDEQYF. DNA sequence: TGCGCCAGCAGTTTCGGACCCGAAATTGACGAGCAGTACTTC. Rearrangement joined TRBV10-1 to TRBJ2-7; the D gene assignment is ambiguous. The junction carries 16 bases between V and J, which are trimmed by 5 bases and 5 bases respectively. Including the terminal cysteine and phenylalanine, the CDR3 comprises 14 residues. Only the CDR3 DNA stays, 42 bases, in frame from base 1. Reading the germline V gene (reference sequence) gives CDR1 WNHNN and CDR2 SYGVQD.